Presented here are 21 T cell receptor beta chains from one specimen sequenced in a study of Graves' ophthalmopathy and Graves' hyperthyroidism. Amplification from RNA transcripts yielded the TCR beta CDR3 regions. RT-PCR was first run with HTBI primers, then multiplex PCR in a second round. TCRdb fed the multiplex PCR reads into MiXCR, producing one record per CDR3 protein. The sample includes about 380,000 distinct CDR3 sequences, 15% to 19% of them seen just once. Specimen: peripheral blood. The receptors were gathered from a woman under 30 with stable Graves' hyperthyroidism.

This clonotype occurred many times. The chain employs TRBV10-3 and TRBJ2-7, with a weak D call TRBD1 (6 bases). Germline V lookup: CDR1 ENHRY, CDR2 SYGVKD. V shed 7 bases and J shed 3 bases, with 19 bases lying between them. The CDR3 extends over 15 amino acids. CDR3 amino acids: CAIKAQQGFRYEQYF. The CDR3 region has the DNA TGTGCCATCAAAGCCCAACAGGGATTCCGCTACGAGCAGTACTTC.

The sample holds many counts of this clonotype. The CDR3 loop is CAIRRTSELTGELFF. The CDR3 DNA reads TGTGCCATCAGGAGGACTAGCGAATTGACCGGGGAGCTGTTTTTT. V gene TRBV10-3 combines with J gene TRBJ2-2; 9 nucleotides align to TRBD2. Per germline, CDR1 ENHRY and CDR2 SYGVKD. The CDR3 spans 15 residues. V dropped 6 bases and J dropped 5; count of bases not matched to a gene: 7.

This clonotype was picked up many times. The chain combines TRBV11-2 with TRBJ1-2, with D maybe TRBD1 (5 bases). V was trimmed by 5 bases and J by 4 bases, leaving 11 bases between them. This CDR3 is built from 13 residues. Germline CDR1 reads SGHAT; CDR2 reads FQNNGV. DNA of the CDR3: TGTGCCAGCAGCCCGACAGTCCCCTATGGCTACACCTTC. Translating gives CASSPTVPYGYTF.

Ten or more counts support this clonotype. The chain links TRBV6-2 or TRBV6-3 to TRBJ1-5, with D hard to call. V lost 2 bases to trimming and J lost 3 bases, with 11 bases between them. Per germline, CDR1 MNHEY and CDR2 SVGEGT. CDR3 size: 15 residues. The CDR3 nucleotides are TGTGCCAGCAGTTACGGCCGGGGATCCAATCAGCCCCAGCATTTT. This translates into CASSYGRGSNQPQHF.

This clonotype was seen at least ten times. The CDR3 DNA is TGCAGCGTTGAAGGTGGGGACAGGGGGAAGGGGTATGGCTACACCTTC. This gives the protein CSVEGGDRGKGYGYTF. This chain links TRBV29-1 with TRBJ1-2; 11 bases map to TRBD1. Germline CDR1 and CDR2: SQVTM and ANQGSEA. The junction had 9 bases not matched to a gene; V was cut back by 1 base and J by 5 bases. The CDR3 has 16 amino acids.

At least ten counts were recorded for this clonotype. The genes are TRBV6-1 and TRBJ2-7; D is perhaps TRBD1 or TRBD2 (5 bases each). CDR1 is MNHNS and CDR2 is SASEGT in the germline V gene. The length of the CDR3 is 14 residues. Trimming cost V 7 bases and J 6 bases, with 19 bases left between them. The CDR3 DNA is TGTGCCAGCATTGCCCACGGGGCCGAAGGCGAGCAGTACTTC. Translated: CASIAHGAEGEQYF.

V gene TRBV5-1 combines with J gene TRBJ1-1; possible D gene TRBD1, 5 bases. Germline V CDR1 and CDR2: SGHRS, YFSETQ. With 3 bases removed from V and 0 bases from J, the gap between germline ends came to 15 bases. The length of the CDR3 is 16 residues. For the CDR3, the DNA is TGCGCCAGCAGCTCGGTGGACATTACAGTGAACACTGAAGCTTTCTTT. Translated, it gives CASSSVDITVNTEAFF.

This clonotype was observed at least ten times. CDR3 DNA: TGTGCCGCAAGTGGCCTTTGGTGGGGGGAATCTTATAGCAATCAGCCCCAGCATTTT. It encodes CAASGLWWGESYSNQPQHF. The chain combines TRBV6-1 with TRBJ1-5, with D maybe TRBD1 (5 bases). Germline CDR1 is MNHNS and CDR2 is SASEGT. CDR3 length: 19 amino acids. V was shortened by 11 bases and J by 0 bases, with 29 bases between the two germline ends.

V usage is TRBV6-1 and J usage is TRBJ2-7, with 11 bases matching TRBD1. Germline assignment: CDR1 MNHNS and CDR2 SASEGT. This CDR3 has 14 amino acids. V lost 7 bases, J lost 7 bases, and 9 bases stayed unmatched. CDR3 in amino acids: CASNLDRGRNEQYF. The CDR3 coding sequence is TGTGCCAGCAACCTGGACAGGGGGCGGAATGAGCAGTACTTC.

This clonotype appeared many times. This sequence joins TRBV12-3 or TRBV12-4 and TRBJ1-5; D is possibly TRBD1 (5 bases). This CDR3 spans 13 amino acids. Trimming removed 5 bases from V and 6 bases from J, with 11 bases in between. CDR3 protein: CASSLVGVQPQHF. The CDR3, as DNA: TGTGCCAGCAGTCTAGTAGGGGTTCAGCCCCAGCATTTT.

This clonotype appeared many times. CDR3 in amino acids: CASSTMADEQYF. CDR3 DNA sequence: TGTGCCAGCAGCACCATGGCGGACGAGCAGTACTTC. This chain connects TRBV6-2 or TRBV6-3 to TRBJ2-7; D not resolved. The CDR3 totals 12 residues. CDR1 and CDR2 from the germline V gene are MNHEY and SVGEGT. V lost 6 bases and J 5 bases, leaving 11 bases between the germline ends.

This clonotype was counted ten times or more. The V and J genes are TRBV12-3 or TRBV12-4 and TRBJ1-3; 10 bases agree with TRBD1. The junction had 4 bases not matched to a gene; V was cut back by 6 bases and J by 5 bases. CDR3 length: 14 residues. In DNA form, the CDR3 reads TGTGCCAGCAGCCGGGACAGGGGACGAAACACCATATATTTT. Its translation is CASSRDRGRNTIYF.

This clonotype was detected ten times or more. The CDR3 loop is CASSYRASGGASGTGELFF. CDR3 sequence (DNA): TGTGCCAGCAGTTACAGGGCTAGCGGGGGGGCAAGCGGAACCGGGGAGCTGTTTTTT. The rearrangement joins TRBV6-2 or TRBV6-3 to TRBJ2-2; TRBD2 matches at 12 bases. Germline V gives CDR1 MNHEY, CDR2 SVGEGT. The V segment lost 2 bases and the J segment 5 bases; nucleotides outside the gene matches: 12. This CDR3 contains 19 residues.

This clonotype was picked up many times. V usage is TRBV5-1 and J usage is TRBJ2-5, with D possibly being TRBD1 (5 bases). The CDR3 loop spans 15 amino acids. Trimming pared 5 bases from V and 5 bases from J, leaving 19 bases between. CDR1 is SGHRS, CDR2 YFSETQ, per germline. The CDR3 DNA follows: TGCGCCAGCAGAGCCCAAAACGCGCAGGGCGAGACCCAGTACTTC. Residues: CASRAQNAQGETQYF.

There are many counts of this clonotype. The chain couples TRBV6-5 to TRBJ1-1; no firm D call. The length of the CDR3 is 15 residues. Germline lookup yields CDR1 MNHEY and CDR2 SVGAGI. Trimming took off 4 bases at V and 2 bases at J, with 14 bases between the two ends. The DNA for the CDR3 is TGTGCCAGCAGTTCCTACGAACTTCCTAACACTGAAGCTTTCTTT. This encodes CASSSYELPNTEAFF.

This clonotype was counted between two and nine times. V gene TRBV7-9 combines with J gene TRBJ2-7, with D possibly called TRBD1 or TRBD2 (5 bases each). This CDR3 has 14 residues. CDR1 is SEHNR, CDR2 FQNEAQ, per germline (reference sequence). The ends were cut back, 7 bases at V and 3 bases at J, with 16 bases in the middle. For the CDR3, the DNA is TGTGCCAGCATCGGGGCCCCACCCCTCTACGAGCAGTACTTC. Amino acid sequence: CASIGAPPLYEQYF. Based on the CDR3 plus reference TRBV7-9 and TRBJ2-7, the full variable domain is DTGVSQNPRHKITKRGQNVTFRCDPISEHNRLYWYRQTLGQGPEFLTYFQNEAQLEKSRLLSDRFSAERPKGSFSTLEIQRTEQGDSAMYLCASIGAPPLYEQYFGPGTRLTVT.

The CDR3 protein is CASNRGAMGNNQPQHF. The CDR3 bases are TGTGCCAGCAACCGTGGGGCAATGGGTAACAATCAGCCCCAGCATTTT. The J gene is TRBJ1-5, the V gene TRBV11-1, with D possibly matching TRBD1 (5 bases). The V gene lost 7 bases and the J gene lost 3 bases, with 19 bases spanning the gap. The CDR3 runs to 16 residues. Germline V lookup: CDR1 SGHAT, CDR2 FQDESV (reference sequence).

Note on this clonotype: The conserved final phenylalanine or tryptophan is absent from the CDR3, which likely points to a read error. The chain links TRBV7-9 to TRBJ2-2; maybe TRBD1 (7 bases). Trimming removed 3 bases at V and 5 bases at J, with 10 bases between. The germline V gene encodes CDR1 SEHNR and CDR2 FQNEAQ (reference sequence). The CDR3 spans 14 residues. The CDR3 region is CASSLSGGTGELFV. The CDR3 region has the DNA TGTGCCAGCAGCTTGTCAGGGGGGACCGGGGAGCTGTTTGTT.

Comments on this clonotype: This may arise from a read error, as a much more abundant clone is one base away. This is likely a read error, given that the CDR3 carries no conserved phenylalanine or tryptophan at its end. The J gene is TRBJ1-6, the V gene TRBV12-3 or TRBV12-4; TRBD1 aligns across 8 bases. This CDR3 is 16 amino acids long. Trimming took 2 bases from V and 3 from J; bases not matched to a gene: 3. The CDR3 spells CASSLLTGGYNSPLHS. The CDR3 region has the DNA TGTGCCAGCAGTTTACTAACAGGGGGCTATAATTCACCCCTCCACTCT.

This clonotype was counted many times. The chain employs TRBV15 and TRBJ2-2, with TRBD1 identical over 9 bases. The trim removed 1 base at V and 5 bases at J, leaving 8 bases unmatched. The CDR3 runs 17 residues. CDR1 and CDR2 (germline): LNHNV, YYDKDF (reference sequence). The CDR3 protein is CATSRGGGQGRTGELFF. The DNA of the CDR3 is TGTGCCACCAGCAGAGGAGGGGGACAGGGTCGAACCGGGGAGCTGTTTTTT.

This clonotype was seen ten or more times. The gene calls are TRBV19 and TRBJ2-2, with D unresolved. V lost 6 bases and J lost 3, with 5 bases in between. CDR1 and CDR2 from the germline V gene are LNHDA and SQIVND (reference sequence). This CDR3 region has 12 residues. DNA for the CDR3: TGTGCCAGTAGGTTGGACACCGGGGAGCTGTTTTTT. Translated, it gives CASRLDTGELFF.